This T cell receptor beta chain was observed in a study of blood T cell repertoires in COVID-19. On the study more broadly: The origin of the acute and convalescent COVID-19 samples was the United States, Italy and Spain. Sample material is recorded as cDNA or gDNA derived from T cells, B-cell-depleted T cells, or PBMCs.

Assay: immunoSEQ multiplex PCR; the TCRdb copy retains only in-frame clones and omits some. The profile covers around 460,000 clones, with about 90% appearing a single time and roughly 0.78% taken by the ten largest. It was during active infection that Seattle patients were enrolled and then longitudinally followed. V lost 0 bases, J lost 6 bases, and 12 bases lay in between. The CDR3 has 15 residues. Source material: peripheral blood. This clonotype was sampled from a man younger than 30 with COVID-19, enrolled during active disease. The V gene is TRBV23-1, the J gene TRBJ1-5, with D uncertain. TRBV23-1 is noted as an ORF with a role that remains uncertain. This CDR3 reads CASSQSSGGGQPQHF. CDR3 in DNA: TGCGCCAGCAGTCAATCGAGTGGAGGAGGTCAGCCCCAGCATTTT.